This entry features one T cell receptor beta chain sequence. The CDR3 has 17 amino acids. Unmatched junction bases numbered 7, after V lost 3 bases and J lost 3 bases. Germline V lookup: CDR1 LNHDA, CDR2 SQIVND (reference sequence). This sample was included in a study of T cell changes during pregnancy in multiple sclerosis. Sequencing used immunoSEQ multiplex PCR; TCRdb keeps in-frame clones, though not all of them. The sample lists 40,000 or so clones, 88% occurring once. The genes are TRBV19 and TRBJ2-1, with TRBD2 matching over 11 bases. The sample here was CD8+ T cells from peripheral blood mononuclear cells, taken in the third trimester of pregnancy. The receptor comes from a female donor with multiple sclerosis, enrolled in a pregnancy study. In DNA, the CDR3 is TGTGCCAGTAGTATGGCCCTAGCGGGGGGTGACTACAATGAGCAGTTCTTC. Encoded protein: CASSMALAGGDYNEQFF.